The clone carrying this T cell receptor beta chain was counted ten times or more. TCR beta CDR3 regions were amplified from RNA transcripts. TCR CDR3 underwent first-round RT-PCR with the HTBI primer set. TCRdb reanalysed the multiplex PCR reads using MiXCR and keeps one entry per CDR3 protein. The sample records about 270,000 distinct CDR3 sequences, 13% to 15% being singletons. CDR1 and CDR2 from the germline V gene are SGHRS and YFSETQ. The length of the CDR3 is 15 residues. V lost 4 bases to trimming and J lost 6 bases, with 14 bases between them. The data stem from a study of T cells in Graves' hyperthyroidism and ophthalmopathy.

The sequencing input was blood. V gene TRBV5-1 combines with J gene TRBJ1-6; maybe TRBD1 (6 bases). The origin of this receptor is a woman aged 50 to 60 with Graves' hyperthyroidism that later progressed to Graves' ophthalmopathy. DNA of the CDR3: TGCGCCAGCAGCGGGCAAGGGGGTGGTAATTCACCCCTCCACTTT. It specifies CASSGQGGGNSPLHF.